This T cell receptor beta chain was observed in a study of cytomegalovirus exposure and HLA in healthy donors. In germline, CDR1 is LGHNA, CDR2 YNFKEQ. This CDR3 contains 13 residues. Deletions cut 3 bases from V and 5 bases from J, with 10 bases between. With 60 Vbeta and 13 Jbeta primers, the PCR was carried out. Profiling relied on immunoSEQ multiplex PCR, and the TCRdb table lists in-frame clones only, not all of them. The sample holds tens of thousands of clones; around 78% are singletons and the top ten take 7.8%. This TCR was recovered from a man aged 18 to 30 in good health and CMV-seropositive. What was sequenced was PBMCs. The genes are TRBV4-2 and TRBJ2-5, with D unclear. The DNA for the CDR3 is TGTGCCAGCAGCCAGAACCTAGGTGAGACCCAGTACTTC. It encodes CASSQNLGETQYF.